This TCR beta chain was retrieved from a study of T cell changes during pregnancy in multiple sclerosis. V lost 0 bases to trimming and J lost 0 bases; unmatched junction nucleotides: 2. Germline CDR1 is SGHKS and CDR2 is YYEKEE (reference sequence). This CDR3 is 15 amino acids long. The protocol was immunoSEQ multiplex PCR, while the TCRdb copy is restricted to in-frame clones and leaves out a portion. The sample lists around 52,000 clones, roughly nine tenths seen once, with approximately 0.18% in the top ten. The rearrangement links TRBV5-5 to TRBJ2-7; 8 positions match TRBD1. Sequencing was performed on CD4+ T cells from peripheral blood mononuclear cells, taken in the second trimester of pregnancy. This clonotype was obtained from a female donor with multiple sclerosis, enrolled in a pregnancy study. The CDR3 region is CASSLATGGSYEQYF. The DNA for the CDR3 is TGTGCCAGCAGCTTGGCTACAGGGGGCTCCTACGAGCAGTACTTC.